What follows describes a single T cell receptor beta chain. This CDR3 is 14 amino acids long. V lost 3 bases to trimming and J lost 4 bases, with 10 bases between them. Germline CDR1 reads MDHEN; CDR2 reads SYDVKM. These data are taken from a study of blood T cell repertoires in COVID-19. Study in general: The samples span acute and convalescent COVID-19 from the United States, Italy and Spain. The cDNA or gDNA used as material had been derived from T cells, B-cell-depleted T cells, or PBMCs.

TCRdb's copy holds only in-frame clones and misses some; the assay was immunoSEQ multiplex PCR. Altogether approximately 150,000 clones are present, roughly four fifths being singletons, with the ten largest covering roughly 11%. The sample taken for sequencing was peripheral blood. The chain carries TRBV28 and TRBJ1-5, with D possibly TRBD1 on 5 matching bases. The clonotype was recovered from a man aged 55 to 70 with active or convalescent COVID-19. The CDR3 DNA reads as TGTGCCAGCAGTTTCTGGGGCCAGAATCAGCCCCAGCATTTT. Its protein product is CASSFWGQNQPQHF.